This record covers a single TCR beta chain. TCRdb used MiXCR to reprocess the 5' RACE reads, holding one entry per CDR3 protein. Of around 450,000 distinct CDR3 sequences listed, about 24% are singletons. CDR1 is SGHTA and CDR2 is FQGNSA in the germline V gene. The CDR3 loop spans 17 amino acids. The ends lost 4 bases at V and 5 bases at J; junction bases unmatched: 13. This specimen comes from a study of T-cell memory formation after mild COVID-19. J is TRBJ2-1 and V is TRBV7-2; the match to TRBD1 covers 8 bases. This TCR was recovered from an adult woman who had mild COVID-19 (a few samples of this study predate the infection). Cell type and time point are not known. Input material: PBMCs or a T cell subset sorted from them (not recorded which). The CDR3 loop is CASSSAGTGGLNNEQFF. The CDR3 coding sequence is TGTGCCAGCAGCTCCGCCGGGACAGGTGGATTAAACAATGAGCAGTTCTTC.